The 22 T cell receptor beta chains presented below share a single source sample, sequenced in a study of T cells in Graves' hyperthyroidism and ophthalmopathy. Researchers amplified the TCR beta CDR3 regions from RNA transcripts. The HTBI primer set drove a first-round RT-PCR of the TCR CDR3. MiXCR was run by TCRdb on the multiplex PCR reads, yielding one entry per CDR3 protein. This table holds roughly 510,000 distinct CDR3 sequences, 46% found once. The sample consisted of peripheral blood or thyroid tissue (not recorded which). These receptor sequences come from an adult woman with Graves' disease, either hyperthyroidism or ophthalmopathy (not recorded which).

As concerns this clonotype: The germline gene is not matched at one end of the junction; a read error may be the cause. The chain carries TRBV10-3 and TRBJ1-1, with D perhaps TRBD1 (5 bases). CDR3 length: 10 residues. Germline CDR1 ENHRY, CDR2 SYGVKD. The CDR3 spells CAISEGDGVF. As DNA, the CDR3 is TGTGCCATCAGTGAGGGGGACGGGGTCTTT.

The sample holds a few counts of this clonotype. The chain employs TRBV24-1 and TRBJ1-5, with 7 bases fitting TRBD1. The CDR3 extends over 14 amino acids. The germline V gene encodes CDR1 KGHDR and CDR2 SFDVKD. Trimming cost V 5 bases and J 3 bases; bases outside gene matches: 3. CDR3 region: CATSGTGYNQPQHF. The CDR3 DNA is TGTGCCACCAGTGGGACAGGTTACAATCAGCCCCAGCATTTT.

Remarks on this clonotype: Just one base apart from a much larger clone, this may be a read error. V is TRBV11-1 and J is TRBJ2-7, with TRBD2 matching 8 bases. CDR1 is SGHAT and CDR2 is FQDESV in the germline V gene (reference sequence). The CDR3 consists of 12 residues. CDR3 residues: CARSGSSYEQHF. CDR3 DNA sequence: TGTGCTAGAAGCGGGAGCTCCTACGAGCAGCACTTC.

The chain combines TRBV19 with TRBJ2-6; D could derive from TRBD1 or TRBD2 (5 bases each). CDR1 and CDR2 from the germline V gene are LNHDA and SQIVND (reference sequence). The CDR3 has 18 residues. Trimming pared 3 bases from V and 0 bases from J, leaving 15 bases between. The CDR3 region has the DNA TGTGCCAGTAGTATCAACGACGAGGGGAGCTCTGGGGCCAACGTCCTGACTTTC. Protein: CASSINDEGSSGANVLTF.

The chain links TRBV9 to TRBJ1-1; unclear D gene. The CDR3 extends over 14 amino acids. Trimming pared 0 bases from V and 4 bases from J, leaving 10 bases between. Germline CDR1 SGDLS, CDR2 YYNGEE. CDR3 in amino acids: CASSVGGLPTEAFF. Written as DNA, the CDR3 is TGTGCCAGCAGCGTAGGAGGGCTCCCCACTGAAGCTTTCTTT.

This sequence joins TRBV7-9 and TRBJ1-6; D might be TRBD1 (6 bases). This CDR3 contains 13 residues. The V end was cut by 5 bases, the J end by 8 bases, with 10 bases between. Germline loops: CDR1 SEHNR, CDR2 FQNEAQ (reference sequence). The CDR3 region is CASSASGDSPLHF. CDR3 nucleotides: TGTGCCAGCAGCGCATCAGGGGATTCACCCCTCCACTTT.

In the case of this clonotype: A junction boundary mismatches the germline segment, possibly from a read error. The chain combines TRBV6-6 with TRBJ1-4; D is unclear. From germline, CDR1 is MNHNY and CDR2 SVGAGI (reference sequence). The CDR3 has 14 residues. The CDR3 bases are TGTGCCATCAGTGAGTCCAGTTATGATGAAAAACTGTTTTTT. Encoded protein: CAISESSYDEKLFF.

As regards this clonotype: The germline gene is not matched at one end of the junction; a read error may be the cause. The genes are TRBV19 and TRBJ1-5; weak D call: TRBD1 (5 bases). The CDR3 length is 16 residues. Germline loops: CDR1 LNHDA, CDR2 SQIVND (reference sequence). The CDR3 here is CASSTLGTPGDQLQHF. CDR3 nucleotide sequence: TGTGCCAGTAGTACCCTCGGGACCCCGGGAGATCAGCTCCAGCATTTT.

In this sample, this clonotype turned up many times. The rearrangement joins TRBV19 to TRBJ1-1, with D uncertain. Trimming left V 4 bases short and J 3 bases short, with 3 bases between. Looked up from germline, CDR1 is LNHDA and CDR2 is SQIVND (reference sequence). The CDR3 spans 11 residues. As DNA, the CDR3 is TGTGCCAGTAGTACTTACACTGAAGCTTTCTTT. Protein sequence: CASSTYTEAFF.

The chain has TRBV7-9 and TRBJ1-2; D uncertain. This CDR3 spans 9 amino acids. Germline lookup yields CDR1 SEHNR and CDR2 FQNEAQ (reference sequence). Between the trimmed V and J ends, which lost 5 bases and 7 bases, there was a span of 2 bases. The CDR3 DNA sequence: TGTGCCAGCAGCCTTGGCTACACCTTC. It translates to CASSLGYTF.

This sequence joins TRBV2 and TRBJ1-2; D perhaps matches TRBD1 (6 bases). Germline V gene data show CDR1 as SNHLY and CDR2 as FYNNEI. The CDR3 covers 15 residues. Trimming pared 2 bases from V and 4 bases from J, leaving 14 bases between. CDR3 sequence reads: CASSERQAATYGYTF. The CDR3, as DNA: TGTGCCAGCAGTGAACGACAGGCCGCTACCTATGGCTACACCTTC.

This clonotype was recorded at least ten times. The chain recombines TRBV19 with TRBJ2-2, with 8 bases identical to TRBD2. CDR1 is LNHDA, CDR2 SQIVND, per germline (reference sequence). CDR3 length: 15 amino acids. Losses at the gene ends were 7 bases for V and 1 base for J; bases not matched to a gene: 5. This CDR3 reads CASTLAGGNTGELFF. The CDR3 DNA is TGTGCCAGTACCCTAGCGGGTGGGAACACCGGGGAGCTGTTTTTT.

The V call is TRBV7-9, the J call TRBJ1-4; no clear D. CDR3 size: 13 residues. CDR1 is SEHNR and CDR2 is FQNEAQ in the germline V gene (reference sequence). Trimming took off 5 bases at V and 2 bases at J, with 6 bases between the two ends. DNA of the CDR3: TGTGCCAGCAGCCCAAGGACTAATGAAAAACTGTTTTTT. It specifies CASSPRTNEKLFF.

This clonotype came up a few times. The chain carries TRBV2 and TRBJ1-3; unclear D gene. V lost 2 bases and J 11 bases, leaving 16 bases between the germline ends. Germline-derived CDR1 and CDR2 are SNHLY and FYNNEI. CDR3 length: 14 amino acids. This chain's CDR3 is CASSEFGSSNAIYF. The CDR3 region has the DNA TGTGCCAGCAGTGAATTCGGGAGCTCGAACGCCATATATTTT.

This chain links TRBV20-1 with TRBJ2-7; tentative D call: TRBD2 (5 bases). The V gene lost 3 bases and the J gene lost 6 bases, with 9 bases spanning the gap. The V gene's germline CDR1 is DFQATT and CDR2 SNEGSKA (reference sequence). CDR3 length: 11 amino acids. The CDR3 spells CSASEGSEQYF. The CDR3 DNA follows: TGCAGTGCTAGTGAGGGAAGCGAGCAGTACTTC.

This chain links TRBV12-3 or TRBV12-4 with TRBJ1-5; D unclear. The germline V and J ends were trimmed by 3 bases and 4 bases, with 10 bases remaining between them. This CDR3 is built from 14 residues. The CDR3 region has the DNA TGTGCCAGCAGTTTCCAGGTAGGAAATCAGCCCCAGCATTTT. The encoded protein is CASSFQVGNQPQHF.

This chain links TRBV20-1 with TRBJ1-1; 9 nucleotides match TRBD1. The CDR3 has 14 amino acids. Per the germline V gene, CDR1 is DFQATT and CDR2 is SNEGSKA (reference sequence). Trimming removed 3 bases from V and 11 bases from J; junction bases left unmatched: 13. The CDR3 coding sequence is TGCAGTGCTAGTGCAGGGACAGGGAAGGTTGTTGCTTTCTTT. Its translation: CSASAGTGKVVAFF.

This clonotype was observed at least ten times. The V call is TRBV14, the J call TRBJ2-7; 8 nucleotides agree with TRBD2. CDR1 is SGHDN, CDR2 FVKESK, per germline. This CDR3 has 14 residues. The V gene end was trimmed by 3 bases and the J gene end by 6 bases; junction bases not matched to a gene: 7. The CDR3: CASSHGAGVAEQYF. CDR3 in DNA: TGTGCCAGCAGCCACGGAGCGGGAGTGGCCGAGCAGTACTTC. The whole variable domain, filled in from reference TRBV14 and TRBJ2-7, reads EAGVTQFPSHSVIEKGQTVTLRCDPISGHDNLYWYRRVMGKEIKFLLHFVKESKQDESGMPNNRFLAERTGGTYSTLKVQPAELEDSGVYFCASSHGAGVAEQYFGPGTRLTVT.

In its sample, this clonotype was seen many times. This chain links TRBV10-3 with TRBJ2-7; 8 bases align to TRBD2. From germline, CDR1 is ENHRY and CDR2 SYGVKD. The CDR3 is made up of 14 amino acids. Trimming took 8 bases from V and 2 from J; bases not matched to a gene: 8. In DNA, the CDR3 is TGTGCCATCGCCTTGACTAGCGCGACCTACGAGCAGTACTTC. As protein: CAIALTSATYEQYF.

The rearrangement links TRBV5-6 to TRBJ2-7; D might be TRBD1 (6 bases). In germline, CDR1 is SGHDT, CDR2 YYEEEE. The germline V and J ends were trimmed by 4 bases and 3 bases, with 17 bases remaining between them. The CDR3 runs to 15 residues. The CDR3 nucleotides are TGTGCCAGCAGCGTATCGACAGGTGGTAGCTACGAGCAGTACTTC. Its protein is CASSVSTGGSYEQYF.

This clonotype was recorded at least ten times. CDR3 nucleotides: TGTGCCAGCAGCCAACCCTATTCTGGGGACACTGAAGCTTTCTTT. This sequence encodes CASSQPYSGDTEAFF. J is TRBJ1-1 and V is TRBV3-1, with unresolved D. CDR1 and CDR2 (germline): LGHDT, YNNKEL (reference sequence). Trimming removed 2 bases from V and 3 bases from J, with 13 bases in between. The CDR3 is made up of 15 amino acids.

Comment on this clonotype: The junction and the germline gene differ at one end; a read error may be behind it. This chain connects TRBV20-1 to TRBJ1-5; no definite D call. Germline V gives CDR1 DFQATT, CDR2 SNEGSKA (reference sequence). CDR3 length: 15 residues. The CDR3 here is CSASRSSSGNQPLHF. The CDR3 DNA is TGCAGTGCTAGTAGATCGTCCAGCGGGAATCAGCCCCTGCATTTT.